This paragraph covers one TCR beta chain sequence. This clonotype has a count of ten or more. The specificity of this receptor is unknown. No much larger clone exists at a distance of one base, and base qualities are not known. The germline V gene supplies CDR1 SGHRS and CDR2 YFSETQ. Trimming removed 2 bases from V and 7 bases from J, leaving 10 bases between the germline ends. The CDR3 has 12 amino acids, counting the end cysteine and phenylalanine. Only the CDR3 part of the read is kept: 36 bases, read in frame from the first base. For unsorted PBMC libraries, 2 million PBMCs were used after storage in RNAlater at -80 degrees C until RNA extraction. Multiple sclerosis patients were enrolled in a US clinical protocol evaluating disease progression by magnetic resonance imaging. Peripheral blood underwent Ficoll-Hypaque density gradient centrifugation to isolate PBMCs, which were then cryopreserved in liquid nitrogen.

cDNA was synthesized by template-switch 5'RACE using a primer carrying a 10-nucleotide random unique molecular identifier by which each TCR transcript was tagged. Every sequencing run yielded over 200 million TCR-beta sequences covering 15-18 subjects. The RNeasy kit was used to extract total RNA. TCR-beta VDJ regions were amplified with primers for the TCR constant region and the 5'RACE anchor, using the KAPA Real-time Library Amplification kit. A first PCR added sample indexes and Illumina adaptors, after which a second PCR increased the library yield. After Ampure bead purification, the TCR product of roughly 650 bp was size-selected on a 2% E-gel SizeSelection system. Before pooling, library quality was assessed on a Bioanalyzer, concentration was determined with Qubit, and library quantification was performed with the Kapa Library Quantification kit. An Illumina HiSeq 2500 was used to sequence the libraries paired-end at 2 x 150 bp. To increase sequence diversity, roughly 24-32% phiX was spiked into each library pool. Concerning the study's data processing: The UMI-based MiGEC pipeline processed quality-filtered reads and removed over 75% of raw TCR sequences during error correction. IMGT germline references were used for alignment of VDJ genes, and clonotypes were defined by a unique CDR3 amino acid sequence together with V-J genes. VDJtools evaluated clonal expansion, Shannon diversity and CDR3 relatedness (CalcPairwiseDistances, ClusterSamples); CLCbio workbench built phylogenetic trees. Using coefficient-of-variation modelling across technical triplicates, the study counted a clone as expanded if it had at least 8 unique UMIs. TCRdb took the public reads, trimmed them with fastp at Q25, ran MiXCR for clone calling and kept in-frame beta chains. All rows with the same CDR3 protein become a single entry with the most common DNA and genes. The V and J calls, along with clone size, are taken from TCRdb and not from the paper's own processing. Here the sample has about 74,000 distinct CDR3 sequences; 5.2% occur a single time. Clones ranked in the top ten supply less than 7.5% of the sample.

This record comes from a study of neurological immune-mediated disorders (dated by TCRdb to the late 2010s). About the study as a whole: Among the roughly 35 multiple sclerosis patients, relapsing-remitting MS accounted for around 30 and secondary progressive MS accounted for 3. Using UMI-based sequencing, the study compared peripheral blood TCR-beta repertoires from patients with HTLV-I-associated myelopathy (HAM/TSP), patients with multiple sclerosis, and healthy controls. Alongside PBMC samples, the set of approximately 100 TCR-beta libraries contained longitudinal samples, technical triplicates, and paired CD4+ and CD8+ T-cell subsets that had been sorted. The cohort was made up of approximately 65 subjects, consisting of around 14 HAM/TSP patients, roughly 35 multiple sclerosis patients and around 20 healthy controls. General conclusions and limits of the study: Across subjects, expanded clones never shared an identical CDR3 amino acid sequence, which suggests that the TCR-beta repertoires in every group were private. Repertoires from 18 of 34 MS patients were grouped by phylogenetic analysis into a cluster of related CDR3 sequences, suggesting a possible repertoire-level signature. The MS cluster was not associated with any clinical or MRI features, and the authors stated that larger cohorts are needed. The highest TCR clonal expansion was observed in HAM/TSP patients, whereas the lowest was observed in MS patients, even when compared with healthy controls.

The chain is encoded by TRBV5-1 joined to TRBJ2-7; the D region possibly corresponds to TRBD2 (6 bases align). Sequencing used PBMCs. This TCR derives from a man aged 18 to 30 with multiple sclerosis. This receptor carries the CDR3 CASSFNGLEQYF. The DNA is TGCGCCAGCAGCTTTAATGGACTAGAGCAGTACTTC.